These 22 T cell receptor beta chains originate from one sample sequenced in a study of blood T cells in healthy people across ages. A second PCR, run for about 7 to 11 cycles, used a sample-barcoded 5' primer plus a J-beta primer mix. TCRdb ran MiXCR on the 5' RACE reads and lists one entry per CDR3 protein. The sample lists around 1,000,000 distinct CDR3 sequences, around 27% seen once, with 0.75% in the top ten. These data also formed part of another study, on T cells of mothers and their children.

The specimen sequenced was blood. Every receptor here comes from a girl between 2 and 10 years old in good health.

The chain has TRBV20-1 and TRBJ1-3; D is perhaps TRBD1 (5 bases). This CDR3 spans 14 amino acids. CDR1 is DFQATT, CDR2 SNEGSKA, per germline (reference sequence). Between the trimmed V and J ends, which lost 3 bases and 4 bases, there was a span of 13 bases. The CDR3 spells CSASFGTSGNTIYF. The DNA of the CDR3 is TGCAGTGCTAGCTTTGGGACGTCCGGAAACACCATATATTTT.

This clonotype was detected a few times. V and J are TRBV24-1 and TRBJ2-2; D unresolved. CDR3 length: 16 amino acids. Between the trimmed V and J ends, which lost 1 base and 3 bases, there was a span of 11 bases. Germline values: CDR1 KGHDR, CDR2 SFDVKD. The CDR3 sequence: CATSDLSNGDTGELFF. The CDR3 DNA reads TGTGCCACCAGTGATTTATCCAATGGGGACACCGGGGAGCTGTTTTTT.

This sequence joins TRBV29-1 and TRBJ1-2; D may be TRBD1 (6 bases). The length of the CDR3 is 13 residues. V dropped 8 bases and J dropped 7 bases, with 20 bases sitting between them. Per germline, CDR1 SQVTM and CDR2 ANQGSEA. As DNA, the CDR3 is TGCAGCCCCCGAGTCCAGGGGAGGGCTGGCTACACCTTC. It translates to CSPRVQGRAGYTF.

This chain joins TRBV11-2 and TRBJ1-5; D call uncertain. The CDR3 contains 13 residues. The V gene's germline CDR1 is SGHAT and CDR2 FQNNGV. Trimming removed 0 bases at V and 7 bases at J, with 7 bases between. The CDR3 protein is CASSLDLVQPQHF. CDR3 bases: TGTGCCAGCAGCTTAGATCTTGTCCAGCCCCAGCATTTT.

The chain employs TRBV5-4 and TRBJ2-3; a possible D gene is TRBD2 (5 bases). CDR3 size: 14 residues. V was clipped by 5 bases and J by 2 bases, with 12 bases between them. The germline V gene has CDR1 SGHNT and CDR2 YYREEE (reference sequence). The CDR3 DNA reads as TGTGCCAGCAGGAGGAGCGGATTCACAGATACGCAGTATTTT. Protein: CASRRSGFTDTQYF.

In nucleotides, the CDR3 is TGTGCCAGCAGCTTAGCGGGTAGCGACAGCTACAATGAGCAGTTCTTC. Translating it yields CASSLAGSDSYNEQFF. The chain is built from TRBV7-9 and TRBJ2-1; D might be TRBD1 or TRBD2, each matching 5 bases. Germline loops: CDR1 SEHNR, CDR2 FQNEAQ (reference sequence). V shed 0 bases and J shed 3 bases, with 12 bases lying between them. This CDR3 is built from 16 residues.

The CDR3 bases are TGCAGCGTTGAGGGGCCAGCTTCTGGAAACACCATATATTTT. Protein product: CSVEGPASGNTIYF. J is TRBJ1-3 and V is TRBV29-1; possible D gene TRBD1, 5 bases. The CDR3 spans 14 residues. Trimming pared 3 bases from V and 1 base from J, leaving 10 bases between. Germline V gives CDR1 SQVTM, CDR2 ANQGSEA.

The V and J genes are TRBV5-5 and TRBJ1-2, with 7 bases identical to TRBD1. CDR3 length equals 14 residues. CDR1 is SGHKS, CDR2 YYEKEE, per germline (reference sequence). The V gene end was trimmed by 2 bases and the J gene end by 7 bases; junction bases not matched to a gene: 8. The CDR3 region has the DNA TGTGCCAGCAGCTTAGGGCAGGGGGTCGGTGGCTACACCTTC. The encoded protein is CASSLGQGVGGYTF.

The CDR3 bases are TGTGCCAGCAGCCAAGTACATCCTCCCTTCAATGAGCAGTTCTTC. Protein: CASSQVHPPFNEQFF. This chain connects TRBV3-1 to TRBJ2-1; the D is unclear. V lost 1 base and J lost 6, with 13 bases in between. Germline lookup yields CDR1 LGHDT and CDR2 YNNKEL (reference sequence). The CDR3 consists of 15 residues.

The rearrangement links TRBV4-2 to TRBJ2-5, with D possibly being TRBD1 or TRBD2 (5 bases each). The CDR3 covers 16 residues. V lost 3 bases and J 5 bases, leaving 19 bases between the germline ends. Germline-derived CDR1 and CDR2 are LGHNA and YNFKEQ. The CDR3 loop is CASSQEPGNAGETQYF. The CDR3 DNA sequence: TGTGCCAGCAGCCAGGAACCGGGAAACGCAGGGGAGACCCAGTACTTC.

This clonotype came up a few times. CDR3 nucleotides: TGTGCCAGCAGTTCCCGGGACAGGGAAACCCAAGAGACCCAGTACTTC. This translates into CASSSRDRETQETQYF. V and J are TRBV12-3 or TRBV12-4 and TRBJ2-5; 9 nucleotides agree with TRBD1. Trimming cost V 4 bases and J 1 base; bases outside gene matches: 7. The CDR3 is made up of 16 amino acids.

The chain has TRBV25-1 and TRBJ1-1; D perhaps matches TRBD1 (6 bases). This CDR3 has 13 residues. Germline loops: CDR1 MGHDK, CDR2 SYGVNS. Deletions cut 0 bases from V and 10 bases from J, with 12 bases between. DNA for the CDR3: TGTGCCAGCAGTGAATATACACAGGGAGGAGCTTTCTTT. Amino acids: CASSEYTQGGAFF.

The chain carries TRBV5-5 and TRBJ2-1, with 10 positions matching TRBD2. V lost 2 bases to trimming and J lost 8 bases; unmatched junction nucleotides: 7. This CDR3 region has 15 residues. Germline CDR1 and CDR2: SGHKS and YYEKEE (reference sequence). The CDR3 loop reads CASSLRAGGWDEQFF. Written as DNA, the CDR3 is TGTGCCAGCAGCTTAAGAGCGGGAGGGTGGGATGAGCAGTTCTTC. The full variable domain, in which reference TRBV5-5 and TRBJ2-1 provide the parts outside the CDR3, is DAGVTQSPTHLIKTRGQQVTLRCSPISGHKSVSWYQQVLGQGPQFIFQYYEKEERGRGNFPDRFSARQFPNYSSELNVNALLLGDSALYLCASSLRAGGWDEQFFGPGTRLTVL.

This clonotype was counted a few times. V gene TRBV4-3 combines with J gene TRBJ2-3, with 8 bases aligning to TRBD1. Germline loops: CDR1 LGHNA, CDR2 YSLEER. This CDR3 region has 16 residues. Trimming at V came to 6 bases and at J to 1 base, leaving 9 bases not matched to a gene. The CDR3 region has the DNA TGCGCCAGCAGGTCGTTTGGACAGGGAGGCACAGATACGCAGTATTTT. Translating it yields CASRSFGQGGTDTQYF.

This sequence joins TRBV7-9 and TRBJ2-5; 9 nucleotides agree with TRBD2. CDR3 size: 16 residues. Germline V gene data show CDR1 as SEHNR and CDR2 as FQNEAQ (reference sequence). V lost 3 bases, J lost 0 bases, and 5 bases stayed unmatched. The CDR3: CASSFRTSDYQETQYF. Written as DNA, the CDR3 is TGTGCCAGCAGCTTCCGGACTAGCGATTACCAAGAGACCCAGTACTTC. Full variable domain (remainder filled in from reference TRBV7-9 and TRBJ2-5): DTGVSQNPRHKITKRGQNVTFRCDPISEHNRLYWYRQTLGQGPEFLTYFQNEAQLEKSRLLSDRFSAERPKGSFSTLEIQRTEQGDSAMYLCASSFRTSDYQETQYFGPGTRLLVL.

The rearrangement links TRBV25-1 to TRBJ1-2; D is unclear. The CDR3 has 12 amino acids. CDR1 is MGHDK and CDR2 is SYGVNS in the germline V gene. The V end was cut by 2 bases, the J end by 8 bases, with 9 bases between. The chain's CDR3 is CASSEESRGYTF. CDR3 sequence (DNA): TGTGCCAGCAGTGAAGAAAGTCGCGGCTACACCTTC.

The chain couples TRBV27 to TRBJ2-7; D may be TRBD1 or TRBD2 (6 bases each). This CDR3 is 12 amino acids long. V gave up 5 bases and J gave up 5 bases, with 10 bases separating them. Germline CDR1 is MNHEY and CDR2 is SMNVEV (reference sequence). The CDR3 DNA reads TGTGCCAGCAGTGGGGGGCATAACGAGCAGTACTTC. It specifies CASSGGHNEQYF.

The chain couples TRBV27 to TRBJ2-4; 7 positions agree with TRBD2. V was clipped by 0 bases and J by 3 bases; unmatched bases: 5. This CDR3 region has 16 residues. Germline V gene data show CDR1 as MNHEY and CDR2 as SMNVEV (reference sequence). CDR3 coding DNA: TGTGCCAGCAGTTTATCCGGGAGGAATGTCAAAAACATTCAGTACTTC. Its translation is CASSLSGRNVKNIQYF.

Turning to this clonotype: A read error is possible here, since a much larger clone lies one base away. The CDR3 DNA reads as TGTGCCAGCACCTTAGGGATGGAGACCCAGTACTTC. This encodes CASTLGMETQYF. V is TRBV12-3 or TRBV12-4 and J is TRBJ2-5; no firm D call. This CDR3 has 12 amino acids. Trimming pared 7 bases from V and 5 bases from J, leaving 11 bases between.

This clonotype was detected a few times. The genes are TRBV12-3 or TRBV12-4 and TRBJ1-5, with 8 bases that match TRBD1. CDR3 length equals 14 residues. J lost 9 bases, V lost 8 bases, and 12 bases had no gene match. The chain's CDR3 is CASGPTGAEGPQHF. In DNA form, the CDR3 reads TGTGCCAGCGGTCCGACAGGGGCAGAAGGGCCCCAGCATTTT.

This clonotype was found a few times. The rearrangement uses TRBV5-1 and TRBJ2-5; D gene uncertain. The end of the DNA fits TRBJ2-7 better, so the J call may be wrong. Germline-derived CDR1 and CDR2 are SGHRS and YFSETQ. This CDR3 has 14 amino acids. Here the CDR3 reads CASSLAPDGGEQYF. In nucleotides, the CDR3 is TGCGCCAGCAGCTTGGCTCCCGATGGCGGCGAGCAGTACTTC.

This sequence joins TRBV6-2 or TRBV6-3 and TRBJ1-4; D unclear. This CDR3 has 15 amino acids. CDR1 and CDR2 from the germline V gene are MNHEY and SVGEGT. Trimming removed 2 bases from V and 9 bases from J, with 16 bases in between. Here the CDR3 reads CASSYDDTETKKLFF. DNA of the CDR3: TGTGCCAGCAGTTACGACGATACCGAGACAAAAAAACTGTTTTTT.